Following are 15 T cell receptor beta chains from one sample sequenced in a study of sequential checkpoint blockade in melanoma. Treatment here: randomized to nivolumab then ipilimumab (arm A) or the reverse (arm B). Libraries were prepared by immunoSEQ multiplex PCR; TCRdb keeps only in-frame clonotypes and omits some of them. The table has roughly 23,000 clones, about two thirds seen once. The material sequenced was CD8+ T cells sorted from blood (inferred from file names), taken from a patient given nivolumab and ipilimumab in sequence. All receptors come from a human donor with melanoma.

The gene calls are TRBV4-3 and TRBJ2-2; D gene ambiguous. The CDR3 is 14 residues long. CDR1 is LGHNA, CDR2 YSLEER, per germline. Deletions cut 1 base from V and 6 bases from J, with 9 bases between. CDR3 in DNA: TGCGCCAGCAGCCAAGGGGCTATCTCCGGGGAGCTGTTTTTT. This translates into CASSQGAISGELFF.

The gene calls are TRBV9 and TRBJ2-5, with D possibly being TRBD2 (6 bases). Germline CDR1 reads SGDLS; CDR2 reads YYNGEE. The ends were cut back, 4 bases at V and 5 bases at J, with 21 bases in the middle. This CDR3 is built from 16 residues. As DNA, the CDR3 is TGTGCCAGCAGCTCTCCGCGGGGCTACAGTCGGGAGACCCAGTACTTC. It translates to CASSSPRGYSRETQYF.

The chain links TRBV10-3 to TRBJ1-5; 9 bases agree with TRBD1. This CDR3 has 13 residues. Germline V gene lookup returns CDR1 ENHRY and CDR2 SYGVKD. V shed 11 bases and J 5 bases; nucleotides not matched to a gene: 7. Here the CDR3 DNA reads TGTGCCGGGGGGGACAGGGAGGATCAGCCCCAGCATTTT. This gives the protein CAGGDREDQPQHF.

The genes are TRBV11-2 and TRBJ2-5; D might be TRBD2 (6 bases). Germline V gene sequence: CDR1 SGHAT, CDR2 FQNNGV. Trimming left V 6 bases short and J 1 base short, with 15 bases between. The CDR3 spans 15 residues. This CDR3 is CASRHTGRSQETQYF. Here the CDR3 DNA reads TGTGCCAGCAGGCATACCGGGAGATCCCAAGAGACCCAGTACTTC.

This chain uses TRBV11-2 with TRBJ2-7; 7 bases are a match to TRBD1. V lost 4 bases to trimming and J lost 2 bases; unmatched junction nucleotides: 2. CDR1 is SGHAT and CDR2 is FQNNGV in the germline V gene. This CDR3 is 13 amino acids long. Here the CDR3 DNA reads TGTGCCAGCAGCTCGGGGACAGCCTACGAGCAGTACTTC. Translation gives CASSSGTAYEQYF.

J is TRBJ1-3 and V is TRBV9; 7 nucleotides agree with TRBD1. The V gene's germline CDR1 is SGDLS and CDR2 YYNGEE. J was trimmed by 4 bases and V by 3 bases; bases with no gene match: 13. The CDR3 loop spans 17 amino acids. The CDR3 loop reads CASSARGGTGVGNTIYF. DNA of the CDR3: TGTGCCAGCAGCGCGAGAGGGGGAACAGGGGTCGGAAACACCATATATTTT.

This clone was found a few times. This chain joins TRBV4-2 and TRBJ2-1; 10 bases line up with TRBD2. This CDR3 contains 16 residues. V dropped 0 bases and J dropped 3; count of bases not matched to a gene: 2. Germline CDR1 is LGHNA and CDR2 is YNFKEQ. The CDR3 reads CASSQDSSGGYNEQFF. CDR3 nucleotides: TGTGCCAGCAGCCAAGATTCTAGCGGGGGCTACAATGAGCAGTTCTTC.

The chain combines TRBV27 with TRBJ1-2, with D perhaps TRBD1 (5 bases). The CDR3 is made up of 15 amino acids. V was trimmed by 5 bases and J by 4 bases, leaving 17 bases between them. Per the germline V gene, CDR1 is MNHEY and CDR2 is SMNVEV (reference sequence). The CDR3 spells CASSILAGTPYGYTF. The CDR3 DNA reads TGTGCCAGCAGTATCCTCGCCGGGACTCCCTATGGCTACACCTTC.

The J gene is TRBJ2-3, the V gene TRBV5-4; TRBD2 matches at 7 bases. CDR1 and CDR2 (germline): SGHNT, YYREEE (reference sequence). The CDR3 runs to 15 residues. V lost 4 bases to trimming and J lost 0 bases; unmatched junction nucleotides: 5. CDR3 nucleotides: TGTGCCAGCAGCGTCTCGGGACTAAGCACAGATACGCAGTATTTT. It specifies CASSVSGLSTDTQYF.

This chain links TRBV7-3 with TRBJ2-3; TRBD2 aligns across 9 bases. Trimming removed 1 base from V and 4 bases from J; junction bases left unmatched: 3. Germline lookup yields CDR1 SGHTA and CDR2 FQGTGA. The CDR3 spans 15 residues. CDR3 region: CASSLIAGDADTQYF. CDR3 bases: TGTGCCAGCAGCTTAATAGCGGGGGACGCAGATACGCAGTATTTT.

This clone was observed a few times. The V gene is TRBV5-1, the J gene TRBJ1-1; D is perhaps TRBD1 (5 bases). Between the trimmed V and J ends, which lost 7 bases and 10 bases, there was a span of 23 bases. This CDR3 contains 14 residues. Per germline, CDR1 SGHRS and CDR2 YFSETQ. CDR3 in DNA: TGCGCCAGCGGCTACTACATCCCCCCAGGGCGAGCTTTCTTT. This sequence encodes CASGYYIPPGRAFF.

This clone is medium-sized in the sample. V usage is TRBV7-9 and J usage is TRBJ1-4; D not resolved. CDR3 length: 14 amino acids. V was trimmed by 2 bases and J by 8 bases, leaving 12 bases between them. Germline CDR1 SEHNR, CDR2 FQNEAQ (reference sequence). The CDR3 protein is CASSLNREGEKLFF. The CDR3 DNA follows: TGTGCCAGCAGCTTAAATAGGGAGGGCGAAAAACTGTTTTTT.

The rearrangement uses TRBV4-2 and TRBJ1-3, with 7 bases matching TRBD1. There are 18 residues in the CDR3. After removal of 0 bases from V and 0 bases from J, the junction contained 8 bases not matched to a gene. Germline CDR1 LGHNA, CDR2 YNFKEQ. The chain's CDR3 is CASSQEDWTGLSGNTIYF. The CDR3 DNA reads TGTGCCAGCAGCCAAGAAGACTGGACAGGCCTCTCTGGAAACACCATATATTTT.

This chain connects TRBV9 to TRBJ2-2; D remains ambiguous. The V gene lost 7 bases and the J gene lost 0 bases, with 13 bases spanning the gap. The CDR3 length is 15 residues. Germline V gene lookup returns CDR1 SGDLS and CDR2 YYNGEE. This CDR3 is CASGEGATNTGELFF. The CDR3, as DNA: TGTGCCAGCGGCGAAGGAGCAACGAACACCGGGGAGCTGTTTTTT.

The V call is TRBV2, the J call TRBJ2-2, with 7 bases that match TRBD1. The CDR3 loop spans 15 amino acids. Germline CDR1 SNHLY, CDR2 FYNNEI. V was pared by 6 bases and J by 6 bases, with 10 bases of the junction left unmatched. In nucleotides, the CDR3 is TGTGCCAGCAGCGCCGGACAGGTTCTACCCGGGGAGCTGTTTTTT. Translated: CASSAGQVLPGELFF.